The 25 T cell receptor beta chains reported below all come from one sample, sequenced in a study of T cells in Graves' hyperthyroidism and ophthalmopathy. The CDR3 regions of TCR beta were amplified from RNA transcripts. Primed by the HTBI set, a first-round RT-PCR was run on the TCR CDR3. Via MiXCR, TCRdb re-called the multiplex PCR reads, giving one row per CDR3 protein. Of roughly 100,000 distinct CDR3 sequences listed, approximately 50% are singletons. The sequenced sample was blood. These receptors were taken from a man in his forties with Graves' hyperthyroidism.

The sample holds a few counts of this clonotype. A much larger clonotype is one base distant, so this may be a read error. The chain couples TRBV6-1 to TRBJ1-2, with D uncertain. Germline V gene sequence: CDR1 MNHNS, CDR2 SASEGT. CDR3 size: 14 residues. The V end lost 0 bases, the J end lost 8 bases, and 13 bases lay between the germline ends. The CDR3 here is CASSEAVRIKGYTF. Here the CDR3 DNA reads TGTGCCAGCAGTGAAGCGGTCAGAATCAAGGGCTACACCTTC.

At least ten counts were recorded for this clonotype. V is TRBV11-2 and J is TRBJ2-7; no reliable D call. Germline CDR1 SGHAT, CDR2 FQNNGV. The CDR3 length is 14 residues. Trimming removed 1 base from V and 6 bases from J, with 13 bases in between. This CDR3 reads CASSLVVLAGEQYF. CDR3 nucleotides: TGTGCCAGCAGCTTAGTCGTCTTAGCAGGCGAGCAGTACTTC.

This clonotype showed up many times. The chain has TRBV2 and TRBJ2-7; perhaps TRBD2 as D (5 bases). V was trimmed by 4 bases and J by 7 bases, leaving 14 bases between them. The germline V gene encodes CDR1 SNHLY and CDR2 FYNNEI. CDR3 length: 13 amino acids. In DNA form, the CDR3 reads TGTGCCAGCAGTGGGACTCGACTGGGGGAGCAGTACTTC. This codes for CASSGTRLGEQYF.

The table lists this clonotype with many counts. The CDR3 bases are TGCGCCAGCAGCCTGGGACTAGCTCGGTACGAGCAGTACTTC. Amino acid sequence: CASSLGLARYEQYF. The chain has TRBV5-1 and TRBJ2-7, with TRBD2 matching 9 bases. This CDR3 region has 14 residues. V trimming: 4 bases; J trimming: 4 bases; junction bases outside the gene matches: 6. The germline CDR1 and CDR2 sequences are SGHRS and YFSETQ. Full variable domain (outside the CDR3, taken from reference TRBV5-1 and TRBJ2-7): KAGVTQTPRYLIKTRGQQVTLSCSPISGHRSVSWYQQTPGQGLQFLFEYFSETQRNKGNFPGRFSGRQFSNSRSEMNVSTLELGDSALYLCASSLGLARYEQYFGPGTRLTVT.

The chain recombines TRBV29-1 with TRBJ2-2; the D is unclear. The CDR3 is made up of 10 amino acids. Germline CDR1 reads SQVTM; CDR2 reads ANQGSEA. The germline V and J ends were trimmed by 5 bases and 8 bases, with 6 bases remaining between them. CDR3 bases: TGCAGCGTTAGAACAGGGGAGCTGTTTTTT. This encodes CSVRTGELFF.

This clonotype was detected many times. V gene TRBV3-1 combines with J gene TRBJ2-1; no definite D call. The length of the CDR3 is 13 residues. Germline V gives CDR1 LGHDT, CDR2 YNNKEL (reference sequence). Trimming shortened V by 2 bases and J by 9 bases, and 11 bases separated the two germline ends. Here the CDR3 DNA reads TGTGCCAGCAGCCAACCCGGCACTTCTGAGCAGTTCTTC. It codes for CASSQPGTSEQFF.

The table lists this clonotype with many counts. The chain joins TRBV20-1 to TRBJ2-7, with D tentatively TRBD1 (6 bases). CDR3 length: 17 residues. Trimming stripped 6 bases from V and 5 bases from J, with 29 bases between. Per the germline V gene, CDR1 is DFQATT and CDR2 is SNEGSKA (reference sequence). This chain's CDR3 is CSAPPPGHFSSSDEQYF. The CDR3 DNA sequence: TGCAGTGCCCCTCCCCCGGGACACTTTTCCTCAAGCGACGAGCAGTACTTC.

The V call is TRBV7-3, the J call TRBJ1-1, with TRBD1 identical over 7 bases. This CDR3 is built from 14 residues. CDR1 SGHTA and CDR2 FQGTGA come from the germline V gene. Trimming removed 4 bases from V and 6 bases from J; junction bases left unmatched: 8. The DNA for the CDR3 is TGTGCCAGCAGCTCCACGACAGGGATGGCTGAAGCTTTCTTT. The encoded protein is CASSSTTGMAEAFF.

This clonotype was detected ten times or more. The gene calls are TRBV6-1 and TRBJ2-2, with 7 nucleotides matching TRBD2. The CDR3 is 14 amino acids. Trimming cost V 6 bases and J 4 bases; bases outside gene matches: 5. Germline V gene data show CDR1 as MNHNS and CDR2 as SASEGT. CDR3 sequence reads: CASRILAFTGELFF. The CDR3 nucleotides read TGTGCCAGCAGGATACTAGCGTTCACCGGGGAGCTGTTTTTT.

In this sample, this clonotype turned up once. V gene TRBV7-9 combines with J gene TRBJ2-7; a weak D match, TRBD2 (5 bases). Trimming pared 0 bases from V and 0 bases from J, leaving 12 bases between. The CDR3 length is 16 residues. Germline CDR1 SEHNR, CDR2 FQNEAQ (reference sequence). The CDR3 region is CASSLAEAWGSYEQYF. The CDR3 nucleotides read TGTGCCAGCAGCTTAGCGGAGGCCTGGGGCTCCTACGAGCAGTACTTC.

The CDR3 loop reads CASSPPRGQANTGELFF. The CDR3 region has the DNA TGTGCCAGCAGTCCCCCACGGGGACAGGCGAACACCGGGGAGCTGTTTTTT. The chain couples TRBV7-9 to TRBJ2-2; 8 nucleotides line up with TRBD1. The germline CDR1 and CDR2 sequences are SEHNR and FQNEAQ (reference sequence). The length of the CDR3 is 17 residues. V dropped 6 bases and J dropped 0; count of bases not matched to a gene: 9.

The chain employs TRBV9 and TRBJ1-1; perhaps TRBD1 as D (5 bases). This CDR3 has 18 amino acids. CDR1 and CDR2 (germline): SGDLS, YYNGEE. Trimming removed 0 bases from V and 3 bases from J, with 21 bases in between. The CDR3 nucleotides are TGTGCCAGCAGCGTAGATGGGGGATCGAACTATGGCTACACTGAAGCTTTCTTT. Amino acids: CASSVDGGSNYGYTEAFF.

This clonotype came up many times. The chain couples TRBV5-1 to TRBJ2-2; D might be TRBD2 (6 bases). The CDR3 is 14 amino acids. In germline, CDR1 is SGHRS, CDR2 YFSETQ. Trimming left V 0 bases short and J 7 bases short, with 10 bases between. CDR3 amino acids: CASSLDPGGGELFF. The CDR3, as DNA: TGCGCCAGCAGCTTGGACCCCGGGGGCGGGGAGCTGTTTTTT.

V and J are TRBV7-2 and TRBJ1-5; D is possibly TRBD1 (5 bases). Deletions cut 5 bases from V and 5 bases from J, with 7 bases between. This CDR3 region has 12 residues. CDR1 is SGHTA and CDR2 is FQGNSA in the germline V gene. This chain's CDR3 is CASSPGHQPQHF. Here the CDR3 DNA reads TGTGCCAGCAGCCCGGGACATCAGCCCCAGCATTTT.

The table lists this clonotype with many counts. The V call is TRBV20-1, the J call TRBJ1-5, with TRBD1 identical over 8 bases. Germline V gives CDR1 DFQATT, CDR2 SNEGSKA (reference sequence). With V trimmed by 6 bases and J by 5 bases, 12 bases remained unmatched. The CDR3 spans 15 residues. CDR3 DNA sequence: TGCAGTGCAACCGACAGGGGCGTAATCGATCAGCCCCAGCATTTT. Translation gives CSATDRGVIDQPQHF.

V usage is TRBV9 and J usage is TRBJ2-3, with 11 nucleotides matching TRBD2. Germline V gene sequence: CDR1 SGDLS, CDR2 YYNGEE. The junction had 4 bases not matched to a gene; V was cut back by 0 bases and J by 4 bases. The CDR3 contains 16 residues. CDR3 sequence reads: CASSVGSGGAADTQYF. Written as DNA, the CDR3 is TGTGCCAGCAGCGTAGGTAGCGGGGGGGCTGCAGATACGCAGTATTTT. Based on the CDR3 plus reference TRBV9 and TRBJ2-3, the full variable domain is DSGVTQTPKHLITATGQRVTLRCSPRSGDLSVYWYQQSLDQGLQFLIQYYNGEERAKGNILERFSAQQFPDLHSELNLSSLELGDSALYFCASSVGSGGAADTQYFGPGTRLTVL.

This chain joins TRBV25-1 and TRBJ2-7; no firm D call. CDR1 is MGHDK, CDR2 SYGVNS, per germline. The CDR3 loop spans 9 amino acids. V was trimmed by 9 bases and J by 2 bases, leaving 2 bases between them. The CDR3 coding sequence is TGTGCCAGGCCCTACGAGCAGTACTTC. Its protein product is CARPYEQYF.

Here the CDR3 reads CASRGAANYGYTF. CDR3 bases: TGCGCCAGCAGGGGGGCAGCGAACTATGGCTACACCTTC. The chain has TRBV10-2 and TRBJ1-2; perhaps TRBD1 as D (6 bases). This CDR3 comprises 13 residues. The V end lost 6 bases, the J end lost 2 bases, and 10 bases lay between the germline ends. CDR1 and CDR2 (germline): WSHSY, SAAADI.

V gene TRBV5-6 combines with J gene TRBJ2-2; 7 bases are shared with TRBD1. Per germline, CDR1 SGHDT and CDR2 YYEEEE. There are 13 residues in the CDR3. J was trimmed by 13 bases and V by 4 bases; bases with no gene match: 10. The CDR3, as DNA: TGTGCCAGCAGCCGCGGTACAGGGGCGGGGCTGTTTTTT. This codes for CASSRGTGAGLFF.

Ten or more counts support this clonotype. The V call is TRBV5-6, the J call TRBJ1-5; tentative D call: TRBD1 (6 bases). Trimming shortened V by 1 base and J by 4 bases, and 9 bases separated the two germline ends. Germline V gives CDR1 SGHDT, CDR2 YYEEEE. The CDR3 covers 14 residues. The DNA for the CDR3 is TGTGCCAGCAGCTTGAACAGGGCTAATCAGCCCCAGCATTTT. Translation: CASSLNRANQPQHF. The entire variable domain, with the rest obtained from reference TRBV5-6 and TRBJ1-5, is as follows: DAGVTQSPTHLIKTRGQQVTLRCSPKSGHDTVSWYQQALGQGPQFIFQYYEEEERQRGNFPDRFSGHQFPNYSSELNVNALLLGDSALYLCASSLNRANQPQHFGDGTRLSIL.

To note about this clonotype: This likely comes from a read error, as the CDR3 has no conserved phenylalanine or tryptophan at its end. The genes are TRBV2 and TRBJ2-7, with a tentative D call TRBD1 (5 bases). The CDR3 has 15 residues. Per germline, CDR1 SNHLY and CDR2 FYNNEI. The V end lost 1 base, the J end lost 0 bases, and 10 bases lay between the germline ends. The CDR3 nucleotides read TGTGCCAGCAGTGAAGGGGGCCACTCCTCCTACGAGCAGTACCTC. Amino acid sequence: CASSEGGHSSYEQYL.

A word on this clonotype: Its ends do not fully match the called genes, so a read error is possible. The rearrangement joins TRBV5-4 to TRBJ2-3, with D unresolved. This CDR3 comprises 13 residues. Germline V CDR1 and CDR2: SGHNT, YYREEE (reference sequence). CDR3 sequence reads: CASSPPQSGTQFF. The CDR3 DNA follows: TGTGCCAGCAGCCCCCCGCAGTCGGGTACGCAGTTTTTT.

Comment on this clonotype: Possible read error: a much larger clone is one base away. The CDR3 does not close with the conserved phenylalanine or tryptophan, likely indicating a read error. The CDR3 protein is CASSLTGDVNIQYC. The CDR3 bases are TGTGCCAGCAGCTTGACAGGGGATGTAAACATTCAGTACTGC. The chain couples TRBV14 to TRBJ2-4; 8 bases match TRBD1. In germline, CDR1 is SGHDN, CDR2 FVKESK. CDR3 length: 14 amino acids. V trimming: 5 bases; J trimming: 6 bases; junction bases outside the gene matches: 6.

The chain has TRBV20-1 and TRBJ1-2; D uncertain. CDR1 is DFQATT and CDR2 is SNEGSKA in the germline V gene (reference sequence). V lost 3 bases and J 0 bases, leaving 5 bases between the germline ends. This CDR3 comprises 12 residues. As DNA, the CDR3 is TGCAGTGCTAGGAGGGCTAACTATGGCTACACCTTC. Protein sequence: CSARRANYGYTF.

This clonotype showed up many times. This rearrangement joins TRBV3-1 to TRBJ2-7, with D unresolved. The CDR3 consists of 14 residues. The germline V gene encodes CDR1 LGHDT and CDR2 YNNKEL (reference sequence). Trimming took 1 base from V and 2 from J, leaving 9 bases between them. The CDR3 sequence is CASSQVSGPYEQYF. DNA of the CDR3: TGTGCCAGCAGCCAAGTTTCAGGTCCCTACGAGCAGTACTTC.